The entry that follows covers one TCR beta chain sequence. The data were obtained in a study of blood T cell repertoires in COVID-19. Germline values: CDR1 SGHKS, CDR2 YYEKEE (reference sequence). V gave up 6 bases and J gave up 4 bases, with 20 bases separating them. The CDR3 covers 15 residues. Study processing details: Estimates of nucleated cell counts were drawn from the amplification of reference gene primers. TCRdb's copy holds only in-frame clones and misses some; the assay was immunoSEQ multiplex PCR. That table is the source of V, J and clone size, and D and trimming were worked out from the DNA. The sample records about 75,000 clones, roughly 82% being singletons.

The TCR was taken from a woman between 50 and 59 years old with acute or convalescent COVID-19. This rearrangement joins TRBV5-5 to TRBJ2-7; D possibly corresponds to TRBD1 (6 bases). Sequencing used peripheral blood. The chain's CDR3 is CASTHGGRGAYEQYF. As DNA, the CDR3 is TGTGCCAGCACCCATGGGGGCAGGGGAGCATACGAGCAGTACTTC.